This T cell receptor (beta chain) came from a study of T cell repertoires in cytomegalovirus infection. Study-wide background: Carrying CMV and the relevant HLA type showed in public TCR beta signatures.

The CDR3 length is 14 residues. Germline V CDR1 and CDR2: SGHTA, FQGNSA. Trimming took off 1 base at V and 3 bases at J, with 7 bases between the two ends. In TCRdb, the reads were re-called with MiXCR into one record per CDR3 protein. This table holds a few hundred thousand distinct CDR3 sequences, just under 40% found once. This clonotype was detected ten times or more. What it binds is unknown. The material was cultured PBMCs, obtained from culture after CMV antigen stimulation. This TCR derives from a human donor in good health (CMV status not recorded). Some clones in this sample may be carry-over from other donors' samples. The V gene is TRBV7-2, the J gene TRBJ1-5, with D unresolved. The CDR3 DNA is TGTGCCAGCAGCTTAGAAAGGGCCAATCAGCCCCAGCATTTT. Protein sequence: CASSLERANQPQHF.